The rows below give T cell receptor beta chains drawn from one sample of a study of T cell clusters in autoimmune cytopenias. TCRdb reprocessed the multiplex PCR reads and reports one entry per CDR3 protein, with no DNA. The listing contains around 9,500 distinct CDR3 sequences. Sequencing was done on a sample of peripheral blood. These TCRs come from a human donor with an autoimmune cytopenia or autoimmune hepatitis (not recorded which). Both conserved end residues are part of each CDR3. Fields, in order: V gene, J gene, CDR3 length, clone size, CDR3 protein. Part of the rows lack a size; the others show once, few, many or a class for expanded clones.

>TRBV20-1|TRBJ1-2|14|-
CSARTVPANYGYTF
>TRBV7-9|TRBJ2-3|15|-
CASSLESGGVDTQYF
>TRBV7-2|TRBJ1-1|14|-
CASSLVLGGAEAFF
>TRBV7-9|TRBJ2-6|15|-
CASSQDGGGANVLTF
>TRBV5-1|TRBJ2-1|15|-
CASSLGGGHRNEQFF
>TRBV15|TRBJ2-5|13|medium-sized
CATSRGTQETQYF
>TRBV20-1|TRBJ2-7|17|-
CSARMDRGIGPSYEQYF
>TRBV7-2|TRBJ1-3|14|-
CASSINGGGNTIYF
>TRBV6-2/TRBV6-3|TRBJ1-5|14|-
CASSQTGLSQPQHF
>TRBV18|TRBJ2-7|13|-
CASSADVVVVEYF
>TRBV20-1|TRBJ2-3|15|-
CSARDQRGRADTQYF
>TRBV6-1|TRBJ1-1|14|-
CASIGGGANTEAFF
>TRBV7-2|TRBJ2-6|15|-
CASSDPPSGANVLTF
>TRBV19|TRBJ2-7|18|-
CASSMGTGSFQPQHEQYF
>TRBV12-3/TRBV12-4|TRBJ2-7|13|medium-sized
CASRQTGAIEQYF
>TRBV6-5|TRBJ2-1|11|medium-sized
CATRGNREQFF
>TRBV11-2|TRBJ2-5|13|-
CASSSLDVETQYF
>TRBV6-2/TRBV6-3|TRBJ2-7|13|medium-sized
CASDRGETYEQYF
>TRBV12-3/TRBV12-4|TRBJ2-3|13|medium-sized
CASSPSGPDTQYF
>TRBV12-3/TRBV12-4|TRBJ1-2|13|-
CASSVDRNYGYTF
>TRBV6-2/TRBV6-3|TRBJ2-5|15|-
CASSRLAGGRKTQYF
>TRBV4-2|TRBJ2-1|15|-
CASSLRLAGNNEQFF
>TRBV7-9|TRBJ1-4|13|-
CASSRSAGEKLFF
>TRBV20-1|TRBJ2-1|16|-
CSARDGLRLAYNEQFF
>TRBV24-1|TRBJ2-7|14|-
CATSDLRGADEQYF
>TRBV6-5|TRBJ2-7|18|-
CASSYTDQPGTLSYEQYF
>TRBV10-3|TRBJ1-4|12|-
CAISGSGEKLFF
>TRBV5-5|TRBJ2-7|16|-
CASSPSVETGASKQYF
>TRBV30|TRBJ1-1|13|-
CAWSPSVAGEAFF
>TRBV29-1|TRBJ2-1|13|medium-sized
CSVTRVDYNEQFF
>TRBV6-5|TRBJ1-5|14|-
CASRSGQVNQPQHF
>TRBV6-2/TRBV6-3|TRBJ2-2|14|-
CASSYNLGTGELFF
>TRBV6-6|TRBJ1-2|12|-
CASSSNRGGYTF
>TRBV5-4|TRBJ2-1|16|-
CASSGRLAGGGSEQFF
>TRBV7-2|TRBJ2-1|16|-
CASSPRAVGGYNEQFF
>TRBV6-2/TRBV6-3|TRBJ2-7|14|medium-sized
CASSPHQRRYEQYF
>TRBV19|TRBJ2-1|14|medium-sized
CASRPRDFDNEQFF
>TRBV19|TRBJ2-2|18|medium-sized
CASKAKAIGTRNTGELFF
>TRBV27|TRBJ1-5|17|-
CASHRTGQVEGNQPQHF
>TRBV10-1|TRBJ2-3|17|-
CASSEVGVPRSTDTQYF
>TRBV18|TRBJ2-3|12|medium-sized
CASSPTTDTQYF
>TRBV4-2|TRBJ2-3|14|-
CASSQAVGTDTQYF
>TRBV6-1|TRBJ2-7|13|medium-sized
CASNPRGPYEQYF
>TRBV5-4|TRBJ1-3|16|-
CASSSGQSLRSNTIYF
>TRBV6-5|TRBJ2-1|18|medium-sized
CASSYSRRRGTPYNEQFF